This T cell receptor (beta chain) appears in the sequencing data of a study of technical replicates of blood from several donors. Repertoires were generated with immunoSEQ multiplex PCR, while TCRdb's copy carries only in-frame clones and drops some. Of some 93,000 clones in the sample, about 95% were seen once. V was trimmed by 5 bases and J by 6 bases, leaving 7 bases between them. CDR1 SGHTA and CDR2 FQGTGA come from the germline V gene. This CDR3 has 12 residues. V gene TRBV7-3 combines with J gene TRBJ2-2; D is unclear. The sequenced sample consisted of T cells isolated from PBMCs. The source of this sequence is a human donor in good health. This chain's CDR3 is CASSPGAGELFF. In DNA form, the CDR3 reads TGTGCCAGCAGCCCTGGAGCCGGGGAGCTGTTTTTT.